This record looks at one TCR beta chain sequence and its context. Its target is unknown. The sample comes from a study of T cell repertoires and HLA-DP antigens. Points from the study as a whole: Average cumulative frequency of previously undetected clones was 30% to 40% against one allele and under 60% against the other.

Germline V gene data show CDR1 as SGDLS and CDR2 as YYNGEE. Trimming left V 4 bases short and J 0 bases short, with 10 bases between. The CDR3 has 14 residues. Libraries were prepared by immunoSEQ multiplex PCR; TCRdb keeps only in-frame clonotypes and omits some of them. Among 55,000 to 80,000 clones, about four fifths were seen once, and the ten largest hold 1.6%. Sequencing was performed on CD4+ T cells from PBMCs. This TCR came from a man in his 60s in good health and CMV-seronegative. The chain carries TRBV9 and TRBJ1-1; D is perhaps TRBD1 (6 bases). CDR3 in amino acids: CASSQGQMNTEAFF. DNA for the CDR3: TGTGCCAGCAGCCAAGGACAGATGAACACTGAAGCTTTCTTT.